These 13 T cell receptor beta chains were all obtained from the same sample, sequenced in a study of CD8+ T cells in alopecia areata. As the sequencing template, cDNA was produced by extracting RNA and reverse transcribing it. Assay used: immunoSEQ multiplex PCR; TCRdb lists only in-frame clones, some missing. The sample gives under 350,000 clones, none seen only once, and the top ten clones hold 0.9% to 1.5%. The sorting of pooled cutaneous lymph node cells relied on CD4, CD8alpha, NKG2D, NKG2ACE and other markers. The specimen was CD4+ T cells sorted from a lymph node. Every receptor here comes from a C3H/HeJ mouse with alopecia areata. Strain haplotype (MHC): H2-k.

As to this clone: Germline and genes: mouse. The CDR3 is cut off 4 residues early in the read; its end comes from the germline J gene. The chain couples TRBV13-1 to TRBJ2-4; D possibly corresponds to TRBD2 (5 bases). This CDR3 is built from 15 residues. Germline assignment: CDR1 NSHNY and CDR2 SYGAGN. The V end lost 3 bases, the J end lost 0 bases, and 11 bases lay between the germline ends. CDR3 residues: CASSARLSSQNTLYF. CDR3 DNA, as far as it was read: TGTGCCAGCAGTGCTCGACTGTCTAGTCAAAAC.

This clone was seen only a few times. The germline and genes are mouse ones. The sample carries other DNA sequences with the same CDR3. CDR3 loop: CASSDAQGANSDYTF. Partial CDR3 DNA: TGTGCCAGCAGTGACGCACAGGGGGCAAACTCC. The gene calls are TRBV13-1 and TRBJ1-2; 8 bases align to TRBD1. The read ends 4 residues shy of where the CDR3 ends; the end is completed using the germline J gene. J lost 0 bases, V lost 2 bases, and 3 bases had no gene match. The CDR3 runs to 15 residues. The V gene's germline CDR1 is NSHNY and CDR2 SYGAGN.

This clone was recorded a few times. The gene names given are mouse names. The read ends 4 residues shy of where the CDR3 ends; the end is completed using the germline J gene. The V gene is TRBV31, the J gene TRBJ2-7; a weak D match, TRBD1 (6 bases). The CDR3 sequence is 13 residues long. CDR1 and CDR2 (germline): GKSSPN, SITVG. The CDR3 sequence: CAWSLGQNYEQYF. The part of the CDR3 DNA that was read is TGTGCCTGGAGTCTCGGACAGAATTAT.

As for this clone: Genes here carry mouse names. The CDR3 end lies 4 residues beyond the end of the read and is filled in from the germline J gene. Other DNA sequences within the sample encode an identical CDR3. The chain is built from TRBV1 and TRBJ1-2; the D gene is possibly TRBD1 (5 bases). CDR3 length: 16 residues. Trimming stripped 0 bases from V and 0 bases from J, with 11 bases between. The germline V gene has CDR1 NSQYPW and CDR2 LRSPGD (reference sequence). CDR3 in amino acids: CTCSADTGQPNSDYTF. The CDR3 DNA, read in part, is TGCACCTGCAGTGCAGATACAGGACAACCAAACTCC.

As to this clone: Germline and genes: mouse. The CDR3 extends 4 residues past the end of the read, so its final part is completed from the germline J gene. The chain has TRBV19 and TRBJ1-2; 9 bases match TRBD1. The CDR3 totals 14 residues. Germline trimming cut 4 bases from V and 4 bases from J; bases unmatched to any gene: 5. The germline gives CDR1 FNHDT, CDR2 SITEND (reference sequence). CDR3 DNA (partial): TGTGCCAGCAGTTCACAGGGGGCAGGCTCC. It codes for CASSSQGAGS. In full, the CDR3 reads CASSSQGAGSDYTF.

Note on this clone: Gene names are mouse gene names. The observed sequence ends 4 residues before the CDR3 terminus, with the missing tail filled in from the germline J gene. The sample has other DNA sequences that encode this CDR3 too. The chain employs TRBV5 and TRBJ1-1; 10 bases align to TRBD1. J gave up 1 base and V 1 base, and 0 bases lay outside the gene matches. CDR1 and CDR2 (germline): LGHNA, YNLKQL (reference sequence). The CDR3 consists of 15 residues. Partial CDR3 DNA: TGTGCCAGCAGCCAAGGACAGGGGGCGAACACA. Its translation: CASSQGQGANT. The entire CDR3 sequence reads CASSQGQGANTEVFF.

There are a few counts of this clone. The germline and genes are mouse ones. The read comes to an end 4 residues before the CDR3 does, leaving the germline J gene to fill in the end. V and J are TRBV19 and TRBJ2-2; 7 bases map to TRBD1. V was clipped by 3 bases and J by 0 bases; unmatched bases: 2. CDR1 is FNHDT and CDR2 is SITEND in the germline V gene (reference sequence). This CDR3 has 15 amino acids. Incomplete CDR3 DNA: TGTGCCAGCAGTACGGGACAGCCAAACACCGGG. It translates to CASSTGQPNTG. The whole CDR3 protein reads CASSTGQPNTGQLYF.

In its sample, this clone was seen a few times. Any gene name here is a mouse gene name. The read comes to an end 4 residues before the CDR3 does, leaving the germline J gene to fill in the end. The J gene is TRBJ2-2, the V gene TRBV1; 10 bases fit TRBD1. The CDR3 length is 16 residues. The trim removed 6 bases at V and 4 bases at J, leaving 8 bases unmatched. Per the germline V gene, CDR1 is NSQYPW and CDR2 is LRSPGD (reference sequence). Here the CDR3 reads CTCRAGTGEVTGQLYF. The CDR3 bases that were read are TGCACCTGCAGGGCCGGGACAGGGGAAGTCACCGGG.

To note about this clone: The genes are named according to mouse. CDR3 amino acids: CASSQDLGGPSQNTLYF. The sequenced part of the CDR3 DNA is TGTGCCAGCAGCCAAGATCTGGGGGGCCCTAGTCAAAAC. The chain uses TRBV5 and TRBJ2-4; 8 bases match TRBD2. Read data end 4 residues before the CDR3 end; the end is taken from the germline J gene. This CDR3 is 17 amino acids long. CDR1 is LGHNA, CDR2 YNLKQL, per germline (reference sequence). V lost 0 bases and J lost 0; bases outside the gene matches: 5.

This clone was found a few times. The genes are named according to mouse. The CDR3 end falls 4 residues outside the read, so it is completed with the germline J gene. The gene calls are TRBV13-2 and TRBJ2-5, with 7 bases lining up with TRBD2. This CDR3 has 13 amino acids. Germline CDR1 and CDR2: NNHNN and SYGAGS (reference sequence). The part of the CDR3 DNA that was read is TGTGCCAGCGGTGAGGCCTGGGGGGAC. Residues: CASGEAWGD. The entire CDR3 reads CASGEAWGDTQYF.

To note about this clone: Gene names denote mouse genes. The sequenced fragment ends 4 residues before the CDR3 boundary, so the rest is inferred from the germline J gene. The V gene is TRBV5, the J gene TRBJ2-3, with D tentatively TRBD1 (6 bases). The CDR3 runs 16 residues. Germline CDR1 is LGHNA and CDR2 is YNLKQL (reference sequence). Trimming shortened V by 4 bases and J by 0 bases, and 14 bases separated the two germline ends. Partial CDR3 DNA: TGTGCCAGCAGCCCCCGCCAGGGGTCTAGTGCAGAA. This translates into CASSPRQGSSAE. In full, the CDR3 reads CASSPRQGSSAETLYF.

As to this clone: Gene names denote mouse genes. The sequenced fragment ends 4 residues before the CDR3 boundary, so the rest is inferred from the germline J gene. The genes are TRBV13-2 and TRBJ1-2, with a weak D call TRBD1 (5 bases). CDR1 and CDR2 (germline): NNHNN, SYGAGS (reference sequence). The V and J ends lost 3 bases and 4 bases respectively, with 13 bases between them. The CDR3 is 14 amino acids. The CDR3 reads CASGGIREGSDYTF. CDR3 DNA (partial): TGTGCCAGCGGTGGGATCAGGGAAGGCTCC.

As concerns this clone: The germline and genes are mouse ones. The CDR3 end falls 4 residues outside the read, so it is completed with the germline J gene. This rearrangement joins TRBV13-1 to TRBJ1-1, with 9 nucleotides matching TRBD1. CDR1 is NSHNY, CDR2 SYGAGN, per germline. Trimming took 2 bases from V and 0 from J; bases not matched to a gene: 2. The CDR3 is 15 amino acids. CDR3 DNA, as far as it was read: TGTGCCAGCAGTGACACAGGGGGCGCAAACACA. It is translated as CASSDTGGANT. The whole CDR3 reads CASSDTGGANTEVFF.